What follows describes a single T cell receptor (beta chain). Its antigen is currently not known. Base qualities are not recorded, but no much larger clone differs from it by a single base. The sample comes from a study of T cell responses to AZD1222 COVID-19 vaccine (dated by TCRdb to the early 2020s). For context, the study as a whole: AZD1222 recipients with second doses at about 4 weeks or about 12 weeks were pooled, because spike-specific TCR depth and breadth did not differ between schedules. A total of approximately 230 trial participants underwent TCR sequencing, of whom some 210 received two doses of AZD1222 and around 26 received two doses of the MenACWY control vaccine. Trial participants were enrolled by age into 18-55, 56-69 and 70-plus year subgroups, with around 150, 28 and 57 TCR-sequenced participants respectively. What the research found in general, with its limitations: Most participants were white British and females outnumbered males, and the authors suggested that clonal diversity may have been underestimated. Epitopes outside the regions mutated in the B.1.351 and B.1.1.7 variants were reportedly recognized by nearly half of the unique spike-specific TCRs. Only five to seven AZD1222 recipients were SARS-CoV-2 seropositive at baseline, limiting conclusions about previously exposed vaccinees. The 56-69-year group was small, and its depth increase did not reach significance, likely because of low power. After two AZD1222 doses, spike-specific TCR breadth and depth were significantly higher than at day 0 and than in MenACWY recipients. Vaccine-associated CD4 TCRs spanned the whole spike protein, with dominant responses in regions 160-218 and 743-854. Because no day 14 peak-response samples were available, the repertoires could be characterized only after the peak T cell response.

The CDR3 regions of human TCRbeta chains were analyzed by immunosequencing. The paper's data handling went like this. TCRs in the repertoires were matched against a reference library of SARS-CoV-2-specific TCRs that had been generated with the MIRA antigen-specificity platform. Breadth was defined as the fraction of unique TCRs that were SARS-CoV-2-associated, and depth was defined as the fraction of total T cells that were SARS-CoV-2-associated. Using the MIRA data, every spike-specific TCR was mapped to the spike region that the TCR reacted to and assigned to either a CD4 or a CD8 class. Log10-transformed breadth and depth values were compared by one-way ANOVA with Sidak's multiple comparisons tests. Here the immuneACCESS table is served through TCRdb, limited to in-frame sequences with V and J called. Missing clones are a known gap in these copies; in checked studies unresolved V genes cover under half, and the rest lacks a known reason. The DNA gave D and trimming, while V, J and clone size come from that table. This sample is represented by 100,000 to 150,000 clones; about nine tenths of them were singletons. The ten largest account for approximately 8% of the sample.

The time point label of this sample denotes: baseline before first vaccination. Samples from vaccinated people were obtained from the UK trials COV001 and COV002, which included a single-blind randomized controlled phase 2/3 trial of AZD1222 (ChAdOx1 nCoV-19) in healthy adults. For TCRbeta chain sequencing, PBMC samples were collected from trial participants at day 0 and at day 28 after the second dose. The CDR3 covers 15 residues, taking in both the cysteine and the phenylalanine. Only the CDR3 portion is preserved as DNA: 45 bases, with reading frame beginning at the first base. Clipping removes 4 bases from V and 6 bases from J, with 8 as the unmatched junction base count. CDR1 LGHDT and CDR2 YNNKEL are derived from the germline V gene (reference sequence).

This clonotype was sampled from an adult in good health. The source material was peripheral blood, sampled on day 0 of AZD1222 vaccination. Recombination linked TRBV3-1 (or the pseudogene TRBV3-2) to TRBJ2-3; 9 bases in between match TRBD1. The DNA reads TGTGCCAGCAGCCTCCGGACAGGGGCGGCCGATACGCAGTATTTT. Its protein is CASSLRTGAADTQYF.